Here is one TCR beta chain with its context. Its specificity is not known. Unrecorded immune exposure was likely among donors, who were nominally healthy when sampled. Primers included in the PCR were 60 Vbeta and 13 Jbeta primers. Clones were sequenced by immunoSEQ multiplex PCR, and TCRdb holds only the in-frame ones, with some missing. The data hold 180,000 or so clones, with about four fifths observed a single time. This entry comes from a study of cytomegalovirus exposure and HLA in healthy donors. Overall study: Unique TCRs numbering around 85 million, obtained from HLA-typed donors, made up an early data release. Broader study findings: When a later analysis compared HLA-associated TCR beta chains with equally common others, the HLA-associated chains turned out to be more clonally expanded and to have lower generation probabilities.

This TCR came from a female donor in good health and CMV-seronegative. The specimen was PBMCs.

CDR3 sequence: CASSLGQGIRNTIYF. CDR3 DNA: TGCGCCAGCAGCTTGGGACAGGGGATAAGAAACACCATATATTTT. This rearrangement joins TRBV5-1 to TRBJ1-3; 8 bases are shared with TRBD1. Germline CDR1 is SGHRS and CDR2 is YFSETQ. V trimming: 0 bases; J trimming: 5 bases; junction bases outside the gene matches: 4. This CDR3 region has 15 residues.